A single sample is the source of the 29 T cell receptor beta chains below, sequenced in a study of beta chain features in type 1 diabetes (dated by TCRdb to the late 2010s). The investigation overall reported the following: In all four CD4+ subsets, TCRB CDR3 length was moderately but significantly shorter in type 1 diabetes patients.

Which antigens these TCRs recognize remains unknown. To prepare the library, the immunoSEQ multiplex PCR assay was applied. The entire isolated RNA was reverse transcribed using the High Capacity cDNA Reverse Transcription Kit, and thus expressed TCRB transcripts were sequenced. Here the immuneACCESS table is served through TCRdb, limited to in-frame sequences with V and J called. Missing clones are a known gap in these copies; in checked studies unresolved V genes cover under half, and the rest lacks a known reason. The sample has about 660,000 clones on record, more than 13% of them singletons. The leading ten clones occupy just under 0.04% of the sample. Sequencing used naive CD4+ T cells from blood. This specimen's cell subset or site label, per the study, means: true naive CD4+ T cells. These receptors were taken from a young man with type 1 diabetes.

This clone was counted between two and nine times. A read error may account for a junction end that differs from germline. The chain joins TRBV7-7 to TRBJ2-7; possible D gene TRBD2, 5 bases. Germline-derived CDR1 and CDR2 are SSHAT and FNYEAQ (reference sequence). The CDR3 is made up of 13 amino acids. CDR3 loop: CASSLEREGEQYF. As DNA, the CDR3 is TGTGCTAGCAGCTTAGAGAGGGAAGGCGAGCAGTACTTC.

This clone has just a few counts. In DNA form, the CDR3 reads TGTGCCAGCTCCTCCCGGCCGTCAGATACGCAGTATTTT. Protein sequence: CASSSRPSDTQYF. This chain joins TRBV9 and TRBJ2-3; D is uncertain. Trimming left V 7 bases short and J 4 bases short, with 13 bases between. Germline CDR1 SGDLS, CDR2 YYNGEE. The CDR3 is made up of 13 amino acids.

The V call is TRBV11-1, the J call TRBJ2-3; 12 nucleotides agree with TRBD2. This CDR3 has 18 residues. V lost 5 bases and J lost 9; bases outside the gene matches: 18. Germline CDR1 is SGHAT and CDR2 is FQDESV (reference sequence). This chain's CDR3 is CASSATQTTSGGQGTQYF. Written as DNA, the CDR3 is TGTGCCAGCAGCGCAACTCAAACGACTAGCGGGGGCCAGGGAACGCAGTATTTT. The variable domain in full, with the rest retrieved from reference TRBV11-1 and TRBJ2-3, is EAEVAQSPRYKITEKSQAVAFWCDPISGHATLYWYRQILGQGPELLVQFQDESVVDDSQLPKDRFSAERLKGVDSTLKIQPAELGDSAMYLCASSATQTTSGGQGTQYFGPGTRLTVL.

The genes are TRBV28 and TRBJ1-6; no firm D call. CDR1 and CDR2 from the germline V gene are MDHEN and SYDVKM. Trimming shortened V by 10 bases and J by 8 bases, and 15 bases separated the two germline ends. The CDR3 extends over 13 amino acids. The CDR3 region has the DNA TGTGCCATCAATCGGAGAAGAGATTCACCCCTCCACTTT. Encoded protein: CAINRRRDSPLHF.

V usage is TRBV20-1 and J usage is TRBJ2-1; tentative D call: TRBD2 (5 bases). V shed 7 bases and J shed 10 bases, with 14 bases lying between them. Germline CDR1 and CDR2: DFQATT and SNEGSKA (reference sequence). CDR3 length equals 11 residues. The CDR3 spells CSVERGYEQFF. In nucleotides, the CDR3 is TGCAGTGTGGAGCGAGGGTACGAGCAGTTCTTC.

This rearrangement joins TRBV4-3 to TRBJ2-5; 14 bases agree with TRBD2. This CDR3 is built from 17 residues. V shed 1 base, J shed 4 bases, and the junction held 5 bases outside the gene matches. Germline-derived CDR1 and CDR2 are LGHNA and YSLEER. The CDR3, as DNA: TGCGCCAGCAGCCAAGGGACTAGCGGGGGGATTGGAGAGACCCAGTACTTC. As protein: CASSQGTSGGIGETQYF.

This clone was recorded a few times. The chain joins TRBV4-1 to TRBJ2-7, with 12 bases matching TRBD2. The CDR3 runs 18 residues. Looked up from germline, CDR1 is MGHRA and CDR2 is YSYEKL. Germline trimming cut 2 bases from V and 2 bases from J; bases unmatched to any gene: 10. The CDR3: CASSQRSLAGGPTYEQYF. The CDR3 DNA is TGCGCCAGCAGCCAAAGAAGTCTAGCGGGGGGGCCAACCTACGAGCAGTACTTC.

This chain joins TRBV14 and TRBJ2-7, with TRBD2 identical over 8 bases. Germline lookup yields CDR1 SGHDN and CDR2 FVKESK. This CDR3 spans 18 amino acids. V lost 4 bases to trimming and J lost 0 bases; unmatched junction nucleotides: 14. The CDR3 region has the DNA TGTGCCAGCAGCCGACGTCCCGGGACTAGAACCGGCTCCTACGAGCAGTACTTC. Residues: CASSRRPGTRTGSYEQYF.

This chain uses TRBV5-1 with TRBJ2-5, with 10 bases that match TRBD1. The CDR3 contains 16 residues. The germline V gene encodes CDR1 SGHRS and CDR2 YFSETQ. The V segment lost 3 bases and the J segment 2 bases; nucleotides outside the gene matches: 7. The CDR3 reads CASSSMTGGGQETQYF. CDR3 in DNA: TGCGCCAGCAGCTCTATGACAGGGGGCGGTCAAGAGACCCAGTACTTC.

The table lists this clone with a few counts. The chain carries TRBV18 and TRBJ1-1; 8 bases match TRBD1. V trimming: 5 bases; J trimming: 4 bases; junction bases outside the gene matches: 6. Germline assignment: CDR1 KGHSH and CDR2 LQKENI. The CDR3 extends over 14 amino acids. This CDR3 is CASSSDRGGTEAFF. In nucleotides, the CDR3 is TGTGCCAGCTCATCCGACAGGGGAGGCACTGAAGCTTTCTTT.

This clone was found a few times. The rearrangement uses TRBV5-1 and TRBJ1-1; weak D call: TRBD1 (6 bases). The V and J ends lost 6 bases and 1 base respectively, with 10 bases between them. Germline assignment: CDR1 SGHRS and CDR2 YFSETQ. This CDR3 is 13 amino acids long. The CDR3 protein is CASTPGQNTEAFF. In nucleotides, the CDR3 is TGCGCCAGCACCCCGGGACAGAACACTGAAGCTTTCTTT.

This clone has only a few counts. The genes are TRBV7-9 and TRBJ1-2, with D hard to call. This CDR3 region has 12 residues. The germline gives CDR1 SEHNR, CDR2 FQNEAQ (reference sequence). V was clipped by 1 base and J by 3 bases, with 3 bases between them. The CDR3 DNA follows: TGTGCCAGCAGCTTAGTAGACTATGGCTACACCTTC. This gives the protein CASSLVDYGYTF.

This clone was counted only a few times. The J gene is TRBJ1-5, the V gene TRBV27; no firm D call. V lost 2 bases, J lost 1 base, and 6 bases lay in between. Looked up from germline, CDR1 is MNHEY and CDR2 is SMNVEV (reference sequence). The CDR3 totals 14 residues. Written as DNA, the CDR3 is TGTGCCAGCAGTTTACGAGGCAGCAATCAGCCCCAGCATTTT. Translation gives CASSLRGSNQPQHF.

The chain couples TRBV6-5 to TRBJ2-7; D call uncertain. Trimming left V 2 bases short and J 7 bases short, with 6 bases between. Germline V CDR1 and CDR2: MNHEY, SVGAGI. The CDR3 has 11 amino acids. CDR3 sequence: CASSYLLEQYF. Written as DNA, the CDR3 is TGTGCCAGCAGTTACCTCCTAGAGCAGTACTTC.

In this sample, this clone turned up a few times. The rearrangement joins TRBV7-9 to TRBJ2-1, with 9 nucleotides matching TRBD1. Germline assignment: CDR1 SEHNR and CDR2 FQNEAQ (reference sequence). J gave up 9 bases and V 5 bases, and 2 bases lay outside the gene matches. The CDR3 extends over 12 amino acids. The CDR3 region has the DNA TGTGCCAGCAGCAGGGACAGGGCTGAGCAGTTCTTC. It specifies CASSRDRAEQFF. Full variable domain (outside the CDR3, taken from reference TRBV7-9 and TRBJ2-1): DTGVSQNPRHKITKRGQNVTFRCDPISEHNRLYWYRQTLGQGPEFLTYFQNEAQLEKSRLLSDRFSAERPKGSFSTLEIQRTEQGDSAMYLCASSRDRAEQFFGPGTRLTVL.

The chain couples TRBV5-6 to TRBJ1-4; no firm D call. The germline CDR1 and CDR2 sequences are SGHDT and YYEEEE. This CDR3 contains 11 residues. Trimming removed 1 base at V and 8 bases at J, with 3 bases between. The CDR3 sequence is CASSLREKLFF. CDR3 DNA sequence: TGTGCCAGCAGCTTGAGAGAAAAACTGTTTTTT.

A note on this clone: Other DNA sequences within the sample encode an identical CDR3. The chain combines TRBV30 with TRBJ2-3; no reliable D call. The germline V gene has CDR1 GTSNPN and CDR2 SVGIG (reference sequence). The V end was cut by 1 base, the J end by 3 bases, with 8 bases between. The length of the CDR3 is 13 residues. The CDR3 loop reads CAWSEGSTDTQYF. Written as DNA, the CDR3 is TGTGCCTGGAGTGAGGGCTCAACAGATACGCAGTATTTT. The complete variable domain, with remaining parts taken from reference TRBV30 and TRBJ2-3, reads SQTIHQWPATLVQPVGSPLSLECTVEGTSNPNLYWYRQAAGRGLQLLFYSVGIGQISSEVPQNLSASRPQDRQFILSSKKLLLSDSGFYLCAWSEGSTDTQYFGPGTRLTVL.

This clone was recorded a few times. The same CDR3 also results from other DNA sequences found in this sample. This rearrangement joins TRBV30 to TRBJ1-3; D is unclear. The V end lost 5 bases, the J end lost 0 bases, and 5 bases lay between the germline ends. Germline V CDR1 and CDR2: GTSNPN, SVGIG (reference sequence). The CDR3 length is 12 residues. The CDR3 coding sequence is TGTGCCTGGGGATCCTCTGGAAACACCATATATTTT. Its protein is CAWGSSGNTIYF.

The J gene is TRBJ1-3, the V gene TRBV2; no reliable D call. Deletions cut 6 bases from V and 8 bases from J, with 8 bases between. Germline V lookup: CDR1 SNHLY, CDR2 FYNNEI. There are 11 residues in the CDR3. The CDR3 loop is CASRLRDTIYF. In DNA form, the CDR3 reads TGTGCCAGCAGACTAAGGGACACCATATATTTT.

The chain employs TRBV9 and TRBJ1-1; no clear D. Trimming removed 3 bases at V and 12 bases at J, with 18 bases between. The germline V gene has CDR1 SGDLS and CDR2 YYNGEE. The CDR3 loop spans 13 amino acids. CDR3 DNA sequence: TGTGCCAGCAGCGGTAGTGGTGTAGGGAATCCTTTCTTT. Protein sequence: CASSGSGVGNPFF.

A few counts support this clone. The chain joins TRBV11-2 to TRBJ2-3; D is unresolved. The CDR3 length is 12 residues. In germline, CDR1 is SGHAT, CDR2 FQNNGV. Deletions cut 5 bases from V and 3 bases from J, with 6 bases between. The CDR3 DNA sequence: TGTGCCAGCAGCCCCCCGACAGATACGCAGTATTTT. Its protein is CASSPPTDTQYF.

This clone was seen more than once but under ten times. The rearrangement links TRBV7-2 to TRBJ2-1; 8 bases agree with TRBD1. Per the germline V gene, CDR1 is SGHTA and CDR2 is FQGNSA. The CDR3 contains 17 residues. After removal of 1 base from V and 12 bases from J, the junction contained 17 bases not matched to a gene. Here the CDR3 DNA reads TGTGCCAGCAGCTTAGTTCCCGGGACAGGCTCTATGATTGGGCAGTTCTTC. Protein: CASSLVPGTGSMIGQFF.

This clone was detected a few times. This rearrangement joins TRBV4-2 to TRBJ2-3; a possible D gene is TRBD2 (6 bases). This CDR3 contains 15 residues. The V end was cut by 4 bases, the J end by 5 bases, with 16 bases between. Germline CDR1 and CDR2: LGHNA and YNFKEQ. The CDR3 DNA follows: TGTGCCAGCAGCCCTACGGGGACTCCACAAGATACGCAGTATTTT. This codes for CASSPTGTPQDTQYF.

The CDR3 region is CASSYGRPTYGYTF. In DNA, the CDR3 is TGTGCCAGCAGTTACGGTAGGCCGACCTATGGCTACACCTTC. The V gene is TRBV6-5, the J gene TRBJ1-2, with D unresolved. The CDR3 length is 14 residues. V was cut by 2 bases and J by 4 bases, with 11 bases left in between. Per the germline V gene, CDR1 is MNHEY and CDR2 is SVGAGI.

This clone was detected a few times. The junction departs from germline at one end; a sequencing error may be responsible. The genes are TRBV7-2 and TRBJ2-4, with D possibly TRBD1 on 7 matching bases. The CDR3 is 13 amino acids. Looked up from germline, CDR1 is SGHTA and CDR2 is FQGNSA. DNA of the CDR3: TGTGCCAGCGGCGGGACAGCCGAAAACATTCAGTACTTC. It specifies CASGGTAENIQYF. Using reference TRBV7-2 and TRBJ2-4 for the parts outside the CDR3, the full variable domain is GAGVSQSPSNKVTEKGKDVELRCDPISGHTALYWYRQSLGQGLEFLIYFQGNSAPDKSGLPSDRFSAERTGGSVSTLTIQRTQQEDSAVYLCASGGTAENIQYFGAGTRLSVL.

J is TRBJ1-5 and V is TRBV2; 7 bases match TRBD1. This CDR3 has 14 residues. CDR1 is SNHLY, CDR2 FYNNEI, per germline. The junction had 6 bases not matched to a gene; V was cut back by 5 bases and J by 5 bases. CDR3 DNA: TGTGCCAGCAGTCTTCAGGGGGGGGATCAGCCCCAGCATTTT. Its protein is CASSLQGGDQPQHF.

The CDR3 loop reads CASSVSGTGLNEQFF. The DNA for the CDR3 is TGTGCCAGCAGCGTTTCCGGGACAGGGCTAAATGAGCAGTTCTTC. The chain has TRBV9 and TRBJ2-1; 9 positions match TRBD1. The CDR3 is 15 residues long. Germline V gene data show CDR1 as SGDLS and CDR2 as YYNGEE. V lost 2 bases and J lost 7; bases outside the gene matches: 7.

The chain is built from TRBV29-1 and TRBJ1-2; TRBD1 might be the D (5 bases). The length of the CDR3 is 15 residues. V lost 4 bases to trimming and J lost 3 bases, with 18 bases between them. Germline CDR1 reads SQVTM; CDR2 reads ANQGSEA. The CDR3 loop is CSVVSRGNRDYGYTF. Written as DNA, the CDR3 is TGCAGCGTTGTTTCCCGGGGGAATAGAGACTATGGCTACACCTTC.

The rearrangement uses TRBV9 and TRBJ2-1; D unclear. The CDR3 extends over 15 amino acids. Germline V gives CDR1 SGDLS, CDR2 YYNGEE. V was cut by 2 bases and J by 0 bases, with 9 bases left in between. The CDR3 coding sequence is TGTGCCAGCAGCGTGACTGGAAGCTCCTACAATGAGCAGTTCTTC. Encoded protein: CASSVTGSSYNEQFF. The whole variable domain, remainder taken from reference TRBV9 and TRBJ2-1, is DSGVTQTPKHLITATGQRVTLRCSPRSGDLSVYWYQQSLDQGLQFLIQYYNGEERAKGNILERFSAQQFPDLHSELNLSSLELGDSALYFCASSVTGSSYNEQFFGPGTRLTVL.